This TCR beta chain stems from a study of blood T cells in healthy people across ages. For the second PCR, which ran for about 6 to 11 cycles, a sample-barcoded 5' primer and a J-beta primer mix were used. Each CDR3 protein is one row after TCRdb ran MiXCR on the 5' RACE reads. Seen here are hundreds of thousands of distinct CDR3 sequences, about 53% observed once, and the top ten hold 41%. About this clonotype: Its target is not known.

Study-level points and caveats: As naive T cell percentage varied, TCR beta diversity correlated strongly with it. The lack of PBMC sorting stopped any conclusive naive versus antigen-experienced comparison.

Extraction yielded at least 5.5 micrograms of total RNA per sample. V gave up 3 bases and J gave up 4 bases; unmatched junction bases: 11. CDR1 and CDR2 from the germline V gene are MDHEN and SYDVKM. The CDR3 is 16 residues long. The V and J genes are TRBV28 and TRBJ2-7; 8 nucleotides align to TRBD1. Sample: blood. The clonotype was recovered from a man aged 80 or over in good health. This CDR3 is CASSFFPAGGSYEQYF. For the CDR3, the DNA is TGTGCCAGCAGTTTCTTCCCGGCAGGGGGCTCGTACGAGCAGTACTTC.